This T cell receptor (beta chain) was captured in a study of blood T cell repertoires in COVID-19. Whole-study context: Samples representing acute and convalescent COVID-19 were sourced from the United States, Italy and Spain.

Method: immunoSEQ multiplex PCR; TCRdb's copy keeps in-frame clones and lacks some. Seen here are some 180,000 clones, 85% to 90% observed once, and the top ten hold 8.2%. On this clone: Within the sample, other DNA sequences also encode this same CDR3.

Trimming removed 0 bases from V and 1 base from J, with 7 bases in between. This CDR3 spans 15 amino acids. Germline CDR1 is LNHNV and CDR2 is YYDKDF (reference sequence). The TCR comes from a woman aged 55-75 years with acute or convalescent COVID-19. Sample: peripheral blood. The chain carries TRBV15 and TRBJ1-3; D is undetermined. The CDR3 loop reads CATSRDPGSGNTIYF. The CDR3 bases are TGTGCCACCAGCAGAGATCCCGGGTCTGGAAACACCATATATTTT.